Here is one T cell receptor beta chain with its context. This clonotype appeared a few times. The antigen this receptor binds is unknown. Base qualities are not at hand, and no much larger clone is one base apart. Graves' hyperthyroidism was defined as stable when no progression to ophthalmopathy occurred over 18 months of follow-up. Hyperthyroidism patients were newly diagnosed, had a disease duration of under 2 months, and were aged 18 to 65 years. Any patient with an uncontrolled infection, another autoimmune disease, pregnancy or lactation was excluded. Clinical symptoms, serum thyroxine and TRAb, thyroid ultrasound, and orbital computed tomography formed the basis for the diagnoses. Ficoll-Paque density gradient centrifugation was used to isolate PBMCs from 8.5 to 10 ml of fresh peripheral blood. Trizol reagent was used to extract total RNA, and RNA quality was then checked on an Agilent 2100 Bioanalyzer.

This sample was taken from a study of T cells in Graves' hyperthyroidism and ophthalmopathy (dated by TCRdb to about 2019). Regarding the study in general: Peripheral blood was sampled at the time of initial diagnosis, prior to any treatment. To identify TCR V-J signatures that set the groups apart, the researchers used a discovery cohort of 100 patients, made up of roughly 45 with Graves' ophthalmopathy and 55 to 65 with stable Graves' hyperthyroidism. An independent validation cohort of under 20 hyperthyroidism patients and more than 15 patients who later progressed to ophthalmopathy tested prospective prediction of ophthalmopathy. The roughly 100 discovery patients were randomly split 7:3 into training and test sets. Thyroid tissue and blood T-cell repertoires from more than five Graves' hyperthyroidism patients were also compared in the study. After sampling, hyperthyroidism patients received methimazole starting at 30 mg daily, and ophthalmopathy patients received high-dose intravenous methylprednisolone. The paper describes TCR Vbeta CDR3 sequencing of 120 to 150 peripheral blood samples, made up of some 40 ophthalmopathy patients, around 78 hyperthyroidism patients and 17 progressor patients. The full study reports these points: Ophthalmopathy was separated from stable hyperthyroidism by a 13 V-J signature model, with roughly 88% sensitivity and about 81% specificity obtained in cross-validation and 80%/75% obtained in testing. No statistical method was used to fix the sample size in advance, and group allocation was not hidden from the investigators. Most expanded thyroid clonotypes (frequency above 0.001) were also found in blood, which suggests that blood repertoires may mirror thyroid immune responses. In validation, the model predicted progression to ophthalmopathy with approximately 71% sensitivity and around 72% specificity, a median of around 6.6 months before onset.

The CDR1 and CDR2 encoded by the germline V gene (reference sequence) are GTSNPN and SVGIG. Inclusive of the bounding cysteine and phenylalanine, the CDR3 is 16 residues long. CDR3 DNA only is kept here, 48 bases in frame from base 1. Trimming leaves V shorter by 0 bases and J shorter by 4 bases, with the junction holding 8 bases beyond the gene matches. Amplification of TCR beta CDR3 regions was carried out from RNA transcripts. A first-round RT-PCR of the TCR CDR3 used the HTBI primer set with the Qiagen OneStep RT-PCR kit. A second multiplex PCR round built the libraries, followed by size selection and purification. Paired-end sequencing of the libraries was performed with 100 bp reads on an Illumina HiSeq2000. Under the source paper's analysis protocol: SOAPnuke was used to process the raw data, with reads discarded if the reads contained adapters or uncalled bases, had a mean Phred below 15, or lacked an exact constant-primer or identifier match. COPE v1.2.5 was used to merge the high-quality paired reads, and each unique nucleotide sequence was defined as a clonotype. Clonotypes were aligned to IMGT TRBV, TRBD and TRBJ reference segments using MiTCR v1.1. Analysis was restricted to V-J combinations with a frequency above 0.0001, which covered roughly 99% of repertoires. The TCS score was defined as the ratio of F50 (clonal expansion) to E x V (chaos), calculated using BLOSUM62-based TCRdist between CDR3 peptides within each V-J. Welch's t-statistics and random forest reduced roughly 500 V-J features to about 13, which were used in a naive Bayes classifier (R e1071). The public reads were run again by TCRdb, first through fastp at Q25 and then through MiXCR, and only productive beta chains were kept. Each record represents a unique CDR3 protein, reported with the most common genes and DNA among its rows. In this record, the V and J calls reflect TCRdb's handling and not the investigators' own analysis. The sample records hundreds of thousands of distinct CDR3 sequences, 16% of which are singletons. The top ten hold around 18% of the sample.

This chain is built from TRBV30 and TRBJ2-2; 7 bases in between match TRBD2. Sequencing was done on a sample of blood. The receptor was derived from a woman aged 18-30 years with Graves' hyperthyroidism. For the CDR3, the sequence is CAWSVLGRAGTGELFF. Here is the DNA: TGTGCCTGGAGTGTACTAGGGAGGGCGGGCACCGGGGAGCTGTTTTTT. Outside the CDR3, residues come from the reference TRBV30 and TRBJ2-2 proteins, so the full variable domain is: SQTIHQWPATLVQPVGSPLSLECTVEGTSNPNLYWYRQAAGRGLQLLFYSVGIGQISSEVPQNLSASRPQDRQFILSSKKLLLSDSGFYLCAWSVLGRAGTGELFFGEGSRLTVL.